This TCR beta chain was obtained from a study of CD8 T cells in ankylosing spondylitis. Study-level results: Matched ankylosing spondylitis synovial fluid reportedly contained a significantly enriched population of disease-linked clones.

On this clonotype: Its cognate antigen is unknown.

CDR1 is LGHNA, CDR2 YNFKEQ, per germline. V gave up 4 bases and J gave up 2 bases; unmatched junction bases: 2. The CDR3 runs 15 residues. TCRdb reanalysed the 5' RACE reads using MiXCR and keeps one entry per CDR3 protein. The sample contains approximately 130,000 distinct CDR3 sequences, about a tenth of which appear only once. V and J are TRBV4-2 and TRBJ1-1, with 12 nucleotides matching TRBD1. This TCR derives from a male donor with ankylosing spondylitis or in good health (not recorded which). The specimen sequenced was blood, either unsorted or a sorted T cell fraction (not recorded which). The CDR3, as DNA: TGTGCCAGCAGCCGCGGGACAGGGGGCAACACTGAAGCTTTCTTT. It encodes CASSRGTGGNTEAFF.